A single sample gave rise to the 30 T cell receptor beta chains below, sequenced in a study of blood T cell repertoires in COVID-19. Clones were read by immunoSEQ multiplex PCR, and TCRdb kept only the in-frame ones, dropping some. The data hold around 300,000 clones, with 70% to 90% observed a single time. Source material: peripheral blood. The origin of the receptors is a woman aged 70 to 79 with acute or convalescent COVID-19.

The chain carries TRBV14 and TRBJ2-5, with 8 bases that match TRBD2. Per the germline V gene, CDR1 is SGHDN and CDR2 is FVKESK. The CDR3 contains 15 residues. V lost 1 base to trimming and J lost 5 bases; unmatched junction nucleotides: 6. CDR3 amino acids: CASSQAGGPWETQYF. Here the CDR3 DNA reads TGTGCCAGCAGCCAAGCGGGGGGGCCATGGGAGACCCAGTACTTC.

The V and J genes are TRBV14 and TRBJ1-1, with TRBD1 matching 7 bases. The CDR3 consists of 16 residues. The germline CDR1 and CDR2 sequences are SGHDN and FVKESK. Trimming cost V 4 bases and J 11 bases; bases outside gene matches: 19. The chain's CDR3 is CASSLQETGSRTRAFF. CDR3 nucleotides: TGTGCCAGCAGCCTTCAAGAGACAGGGAGCCGAACGAGGGCTTTCTTT.

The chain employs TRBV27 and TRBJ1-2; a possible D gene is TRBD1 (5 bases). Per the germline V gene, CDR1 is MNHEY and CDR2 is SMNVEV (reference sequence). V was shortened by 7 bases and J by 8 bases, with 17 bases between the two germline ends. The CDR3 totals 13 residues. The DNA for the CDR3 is TGTGCCAGCACTTGCGGGGGACGGTGCGGCTACACCTTC. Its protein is CASTCGGRCGYTF.

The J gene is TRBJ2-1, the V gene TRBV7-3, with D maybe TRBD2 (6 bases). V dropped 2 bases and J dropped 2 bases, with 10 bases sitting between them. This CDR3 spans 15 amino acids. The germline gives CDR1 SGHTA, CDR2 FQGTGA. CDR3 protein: CASSLLAQAYNEQFF. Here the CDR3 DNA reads TGTGCCAGCAGCTTACTAGCGCAGGCCTACAATGAGCAGTTCTTC.

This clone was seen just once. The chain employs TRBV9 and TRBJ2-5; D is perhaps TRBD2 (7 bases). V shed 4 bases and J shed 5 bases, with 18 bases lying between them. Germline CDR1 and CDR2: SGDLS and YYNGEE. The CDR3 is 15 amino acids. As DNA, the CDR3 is TGTGCCAGCAGCCCTGATACGGGGGGCCGCGAGACCCAGTACTTC. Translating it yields CASSPDTGGRETQYF.

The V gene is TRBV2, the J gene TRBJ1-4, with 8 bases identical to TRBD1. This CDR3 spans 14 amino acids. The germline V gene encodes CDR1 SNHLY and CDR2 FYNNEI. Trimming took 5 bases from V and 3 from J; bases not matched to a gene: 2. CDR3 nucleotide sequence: TGTGCCAGCAGTCGGGACAGGCCTAATGAAAAACTGTTTTTT. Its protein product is CASSRDRPNEKLFF.

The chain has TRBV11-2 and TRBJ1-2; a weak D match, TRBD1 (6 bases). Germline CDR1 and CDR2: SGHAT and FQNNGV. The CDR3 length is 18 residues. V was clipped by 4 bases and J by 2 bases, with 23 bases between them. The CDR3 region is CASSSRQDQAVWNYGYTF. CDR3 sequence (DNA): TGTGCCAGCAGCTCCCGACAGGATCAGGCCGTTTGGAACTATGGCTACACCTTC.

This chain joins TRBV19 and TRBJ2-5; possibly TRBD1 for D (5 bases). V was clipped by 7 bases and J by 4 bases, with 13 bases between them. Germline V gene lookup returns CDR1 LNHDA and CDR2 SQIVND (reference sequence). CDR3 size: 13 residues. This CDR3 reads CASNGQPGETQYF. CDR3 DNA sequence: TGTGCCAGTAACGGACAACCGGGAGAGACCCAGTACTTC.

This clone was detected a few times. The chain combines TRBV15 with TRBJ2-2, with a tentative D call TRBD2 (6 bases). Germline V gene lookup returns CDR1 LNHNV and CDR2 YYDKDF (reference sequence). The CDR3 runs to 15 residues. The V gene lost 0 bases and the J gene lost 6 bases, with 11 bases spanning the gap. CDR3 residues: CATSRDGGMAGELFF. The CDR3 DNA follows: TGTGCCACCAGCAGAGATGGAGGGATGGCCGGGGAGCTGTTTTTT.

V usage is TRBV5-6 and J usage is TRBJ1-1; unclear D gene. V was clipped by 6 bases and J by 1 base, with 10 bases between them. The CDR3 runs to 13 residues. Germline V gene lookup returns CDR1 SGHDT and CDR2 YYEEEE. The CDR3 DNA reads TGTGCCAGCACGTGGAGGAGGAACACTGAAGCTTTCTTT. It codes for CASTWRRNTEAFF.

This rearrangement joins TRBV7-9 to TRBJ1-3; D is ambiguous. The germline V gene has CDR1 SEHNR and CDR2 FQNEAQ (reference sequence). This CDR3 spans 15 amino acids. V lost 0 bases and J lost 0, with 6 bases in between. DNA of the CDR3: TGTGCCAGCAGCTTAGCCCCGTTCTCTGGAAACACCATATATTTT. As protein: CASSLAPFSGNTIYF.

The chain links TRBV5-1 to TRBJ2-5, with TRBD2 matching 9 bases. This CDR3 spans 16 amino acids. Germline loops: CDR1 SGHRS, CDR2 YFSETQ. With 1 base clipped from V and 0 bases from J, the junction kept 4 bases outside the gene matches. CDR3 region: CASSLSASGDQETQYF. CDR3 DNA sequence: TGCGCCAGCAGCTTGTCGGCTAGCGGGGACCAAGAGACCCAGTACTTC.

The CDR3 loop reads CASSPDGVSEKLFF. CDR3 bases: TGCGCCAGCAGCCCCGACGGGGTAAGCGAAAAACTGTTTTTT. The genes are TRBV5-1 and TRBJ1-4; D is uncertain. Looked up from germline, CDR1 is SGHRS and CDR2 is YFSETQ. The CDR3 has 14 residues. The V end lost 4 bases, the J end lost 8 bases, and 15 bases lay between the germline ends.

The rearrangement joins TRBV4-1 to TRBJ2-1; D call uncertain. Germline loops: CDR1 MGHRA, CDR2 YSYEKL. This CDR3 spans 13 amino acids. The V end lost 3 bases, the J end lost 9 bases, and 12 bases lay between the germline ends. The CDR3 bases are TGCGCCAGCAGCCAGACTCCCGGTTTTGAGCAGTTCTTC. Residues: CASSQTPGFEQFF.

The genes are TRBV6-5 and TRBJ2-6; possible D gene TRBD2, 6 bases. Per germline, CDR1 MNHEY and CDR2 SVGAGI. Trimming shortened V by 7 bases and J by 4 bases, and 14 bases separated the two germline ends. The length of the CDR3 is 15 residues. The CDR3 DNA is TGTGCCAGCACCCTTCGGGGGTCCGGGGCCAACGTCCTGACTTTC. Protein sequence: CASTLRGSGANVLTF.

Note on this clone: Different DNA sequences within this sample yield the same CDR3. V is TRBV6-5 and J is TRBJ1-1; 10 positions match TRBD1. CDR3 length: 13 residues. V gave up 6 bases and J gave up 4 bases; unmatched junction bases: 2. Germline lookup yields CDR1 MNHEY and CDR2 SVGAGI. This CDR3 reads CASSRTGGTEAFF. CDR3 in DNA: TGTGCCAGCAGCCGGACAGGGGGCACTGAAGCTTTCTTT.

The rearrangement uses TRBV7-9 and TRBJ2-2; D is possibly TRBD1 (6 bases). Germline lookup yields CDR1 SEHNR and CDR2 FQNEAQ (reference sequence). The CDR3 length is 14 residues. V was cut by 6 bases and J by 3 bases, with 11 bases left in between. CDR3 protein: CASRRDTHTGELFF. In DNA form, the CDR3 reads TGTGCCAGCAGAAGGGACACTCACACCGGGGAGCTGTTTTTT.

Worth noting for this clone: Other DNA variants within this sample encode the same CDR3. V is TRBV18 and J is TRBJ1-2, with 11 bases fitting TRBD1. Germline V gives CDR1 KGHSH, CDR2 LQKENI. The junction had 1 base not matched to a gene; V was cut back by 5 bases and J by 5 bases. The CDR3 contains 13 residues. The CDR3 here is CASSGTGGYGYTF. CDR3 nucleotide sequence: TGTGCCAGCTCAGGGACAGGGGGATATGGCTACACCTTC.

CDR3 protein: CASSPPDRPRGNTIYF. The CDR3 nucleotides are TGTGCCAGCTCACCCCCTGACAGGCCTCGGGGAAACACCATATATTTT. The V and J genes are TRBV18 and TRBJ1-3; a possible D gene is TRBD1 (6 bases). The CDR3 runs 16 residues. The ends were cut back, 3 bases at V and 4 bases at J, with 16 bases in the middle. Germline V gives CDR1 KGHSH, CDR2 LQKENI. Full variable domain (missing parts from reference TRBV18 and TRBJ1-3): NAGVMQNPRHLVRRRGQEARLRCSPMKGHSHVYWYRQLPEEGLKFMVYLQKENIIDESGMPKERFSAEFPKEGPSILRIQQVVRGDSAAYFCASSPPDRPRGNTIYFGEGSWLTVV.

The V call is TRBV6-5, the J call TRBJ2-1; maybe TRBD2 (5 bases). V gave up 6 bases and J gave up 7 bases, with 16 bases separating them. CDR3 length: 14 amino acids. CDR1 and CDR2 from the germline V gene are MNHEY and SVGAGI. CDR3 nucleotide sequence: TGTGCCAGCAGCCTACAAACCGAGGGTAATGAGCAGTTCTTC. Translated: CASSLQTEGNEQFF.

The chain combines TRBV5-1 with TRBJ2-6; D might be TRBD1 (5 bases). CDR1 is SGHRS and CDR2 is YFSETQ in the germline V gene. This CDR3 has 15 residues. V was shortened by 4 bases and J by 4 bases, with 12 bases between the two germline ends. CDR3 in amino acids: CASSPPAGGANVLTF. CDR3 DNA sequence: TGCGCCAGCAGCCCCCCCGCAGGGGGGGCCAACGTCCTGACTTTC.

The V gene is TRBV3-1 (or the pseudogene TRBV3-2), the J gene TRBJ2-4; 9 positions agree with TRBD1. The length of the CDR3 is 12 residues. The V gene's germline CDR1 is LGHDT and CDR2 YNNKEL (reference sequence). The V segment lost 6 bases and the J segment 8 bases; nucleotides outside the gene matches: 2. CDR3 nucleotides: TGTGCCAGCAGTACAGGGGGCTACATTCAGTACTTC. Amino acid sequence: CASSTGGYIQYF.

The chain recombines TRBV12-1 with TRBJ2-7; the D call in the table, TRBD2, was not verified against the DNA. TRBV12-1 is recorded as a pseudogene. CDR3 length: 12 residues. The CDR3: CASSLGSGEQYF. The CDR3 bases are TGTGCCAGCAGCTTGGGCAGCGGCGAGCAGTACTTC.

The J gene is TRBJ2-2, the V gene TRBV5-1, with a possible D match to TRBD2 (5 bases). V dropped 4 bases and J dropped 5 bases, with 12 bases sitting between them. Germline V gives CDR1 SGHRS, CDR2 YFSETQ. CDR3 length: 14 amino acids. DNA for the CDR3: TGCGCCAGCAGCCCCGCCTCGGGAACCGGGGAGCTGTTTTTT. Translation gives CASSPASGTGELFF.

In DNA, the CDR3 is TGTGCCTGGAGTTTAACACAAAACTATGGCTACACCTTC. Translating gives CAWSLTQNYGYTF. The chain employs TRBV30 and TRBJ1-2; D gene unclear. In germline, CDR1 is GTSNPN, CDR2 SVGIG (reference sequence). The V and J ends lost 2 bases and 2 bases respectively, with 9 bases between them. The CDR3 has 13 amino acids.

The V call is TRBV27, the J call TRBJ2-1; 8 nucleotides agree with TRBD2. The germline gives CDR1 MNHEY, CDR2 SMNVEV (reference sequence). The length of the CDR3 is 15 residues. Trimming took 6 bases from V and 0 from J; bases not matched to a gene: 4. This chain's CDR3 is CASSIAGSSYNEQFF. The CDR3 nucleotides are TGTGCCAGCAGCATAGCGGGGAGCTCCTACAATGAGCAGTTCTTC.

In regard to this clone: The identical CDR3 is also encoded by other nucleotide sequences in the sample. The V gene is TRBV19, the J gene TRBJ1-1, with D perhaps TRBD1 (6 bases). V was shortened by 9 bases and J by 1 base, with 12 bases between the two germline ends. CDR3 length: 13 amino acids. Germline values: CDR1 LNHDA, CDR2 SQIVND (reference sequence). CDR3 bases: TGTGCCAGCACCGACAGGAGGAACACTGAAGCTTTCTTT. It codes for CASTDRRNTEAFF.

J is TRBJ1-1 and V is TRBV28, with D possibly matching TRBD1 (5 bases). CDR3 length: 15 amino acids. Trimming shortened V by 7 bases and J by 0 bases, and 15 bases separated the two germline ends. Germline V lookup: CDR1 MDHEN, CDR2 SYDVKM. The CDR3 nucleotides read TGTGCCAGCATCCAGGGTGGGGCTATGAACACTGAAGCTTTCTTT. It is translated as CASIQGGAMNTEAFF.

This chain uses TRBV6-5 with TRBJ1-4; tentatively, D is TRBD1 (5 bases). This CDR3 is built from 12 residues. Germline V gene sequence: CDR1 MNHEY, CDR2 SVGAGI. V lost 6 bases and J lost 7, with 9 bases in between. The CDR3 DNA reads TGTGCCAGCAGCCGGACAAGTGAAAAACTGTTTTTT. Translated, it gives CASSRTSEKLFF.

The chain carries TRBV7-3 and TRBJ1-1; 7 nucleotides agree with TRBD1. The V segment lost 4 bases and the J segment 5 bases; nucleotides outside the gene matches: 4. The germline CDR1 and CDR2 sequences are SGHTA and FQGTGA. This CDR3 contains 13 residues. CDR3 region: CASSSGQVTEAFF. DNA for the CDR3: TGTGCCAGCAGCTCAGGACAGGTTACTGAAGCTTTCTTT.